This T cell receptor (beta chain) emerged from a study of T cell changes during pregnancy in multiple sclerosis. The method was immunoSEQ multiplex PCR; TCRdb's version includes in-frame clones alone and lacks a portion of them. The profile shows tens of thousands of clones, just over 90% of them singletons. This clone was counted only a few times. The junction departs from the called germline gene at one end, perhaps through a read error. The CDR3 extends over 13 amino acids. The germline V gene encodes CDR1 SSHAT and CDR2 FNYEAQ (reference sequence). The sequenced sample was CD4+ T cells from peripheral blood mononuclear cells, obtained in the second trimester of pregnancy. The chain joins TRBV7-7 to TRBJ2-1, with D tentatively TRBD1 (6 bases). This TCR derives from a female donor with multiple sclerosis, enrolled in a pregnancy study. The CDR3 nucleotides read TGTGCTAGCAGCTTAGTAGGGGGTAATGAGCAGTTCTTC. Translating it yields CASSLVGGNEQFF.